Listed below are T cell receptor beta chains from one sample, sequenced in a study of blood T cells in healthy people across ages. TCRdb fed the 5' RACE reads into MiXCR, producing one record per CDR3 protein. Of over 500,000 distinct CDR3 sequences listed, around 52% are singletons. Sequenced material: blood. The source of these receptors is a woman aged 80 or over in good health. Both conserved end residues are part of each CDR3. The D gene is left open where the match is weak. Clone size is stated in some rows and not others, as once, few, many or a class when expanded.

v_call,clone_size,j_call,cdr3_length,d_call,cdr3_aa,cdr3_nt
TRBV15,.,TRBJ2-2,13,.,CATSDSISGELFF,TGTGCCACCAGTGATTCGATCTCCGGGGAGCTGTTTTTT
TRBV14,.,TRBJ1-2,11,.,CASSQRGGYTF,TGTGCCAGCAGCCAGAGGGGTGGCTACACCTTC
TRBV20-1,.,TRBJ2-7,16,TRBD2,CSADGTSIPIRDEQYF,TGCAGTGCTGACGGGACTAGCATACCTATACGTGACGAGCAGTACTTC
TRBV7-2,.,TRBJ1-2,15,TRBD1,CASSPGGALFYGYTF,TGTGCCAGCAGCCCAGGGGGCGCGTTGTTCTATGGCTACACCTTC
TRBV18,few,TRBJ2-7,15,TRBD1,CASSPGQGRVDEQYF,TGTGCCAGCTCACCCGGACAGGGACGGGTGGACGAGCAGTACTTC
TRBV28,few,TRBJ2-1,17,.,CASSLSNWGWSYNEQFF,TGTGCCAGCAGTTTAAGCAACTGGGGCTGGTCGTACAATGAGCAGTTCTTC
TRBV6-6,.,TRBJ1-6,16,TRBD1,CASSPWRGQTGSPLHF,TGTGCCAGCAGCCCATGGAGGGGGCAGACTGGTTCACCCCTCCACTTT
TRBV20-1,.,TRBJ2-1,11,.,CSATRGREQFF,TGCAGTGCTACCCGAGGGCGTGAGCAGTTCTTC
TRBV20-1,.,TRBJ2-4,12,.,CSASLGRREQYF,TGCAGTGCTAGTCTAGGACGTAGGGAGCAGTACTTC
TRBV9,once,TRBJ2-3,15,.,CASSVGPKLADTQYF,TGTGCCAGCAGCGTAGGGCCAAAACTGGCAGATACGCAGTATTTT
TRBV18,.,TRBJ2-7,13,.,CASSPPGLHEQYF,TGTGCCAGCTCACCACCGGGGCTCCACGAGCAGTACTTC
TRBV5-1,once,TRBJ2-3,14,.,CASSQTGFPDTQYF,TGCGCCAGCAGCCAAACAGGGTTCCCAGATACGCAGTATTTT
TRBV20-1,.,TRBJ2-7,11,.,CSASKGREQYF,TGCAGTGCTAGTAAGGGCCGCGAGCAGTACTTC
TRBV12-3/TRBV12-4,.,TRBJ2-5,12,TRBD1,CATQGVTETQYF,TGTGCCACCCAGGGGGTCACAGAGACCCAGTACTTC
TRBV6-5,.,TRBJ2-5,15,TRBD1,CASSYGDRVQETQYF,TGTGCCAGCAGTTACGGGGACAGGGTCCAAGAGACCCAGTACTTC
TRBV29-1,many,TRBJ2-7,13,.,CSVVDRTSYEQYF,TGCAGCGTCGTGGACAGAACCTCCTACGAGCAGTACTTC
TRBV15,.,TRBJ2-3,16,.,CATSSAAAYSTDTQYF,TGTGCCACCAGCAGCGCCGCAGCTTATAGCACAGATACGCAGTATTTT
TRBV10-3,many,TRBJ2-1,13,TRBD2,CAISPRTSNEQFF,TGTGCCATCAGTCCTAGGACTAGCAATGAGCAGTTCTTC
TRBV29-1,many,TRBJ2-7,13,TRBD1,CSAQGGAWNEQYF,TGCAGCGCCCAAGGGGGCGCGTGGAACGAGCAGTACTTC
TRBV5-1,.,TRBJ2-1,15,.,CVSSLDGNRDNEQFF,TGCGTCAGCAGCTTGGACGGGAACCGTGACAATGAGCAGTTCTTC
TRBV12-3/TRBV12-4,many,TRBJ2-1,15,TRBD2,CASSSSGIAYNEQFF,TGTGCCAGCAGCTCGAGCGGGATTGCCTACAATGAGCAGTTCTTC
TRBV6-1,.,TRBJ1-2,14,.,CASSEMQGYDGYTF,TGTGCCAGCAGTGAAATGCAGGGGTACGATGGCTACACCTTC
TRBV7-2,few,TRBJ1-1,14,TRBD1,CASSAQGVGTEAFF,TGTGCCAGCAGCGCACAGGGGGTGGGCACTGAAGCTTTCTTT
TRBV5-1,once,TRBJ1-2,17,TRBD1,CASSLVKTGSGLYGYTF,TGCGCCAGCAGCTTGGTGAAGACAGGGTCGGGCCTTTATGGCTACACCTTC
TRBV10-3,few,TRBJ1-2,16,TRBD1,CAISDQTTGTEDGYTF,TGTGCCATCAGTGATCAAACGACCGGGACAGAAGATGGCTACACCTTC
TRBV30,.,TRBJ1-4,15,.,CAWNLPDSGLEKLFF,TGTGCCTGGAACCTACCGGACAGCGGGCTTGAAAAACTGTTTTTT
TRBV7-9,many,TRBJ2-3,14,.,CASSWVGQGDTQYF,TGTGCCAGCAGCTGGGTAGGGCAGGGAGATACGCAGTATTTT
TRBV2,.,TRBJ1-5,14,.,CASSDQGSNQPQHF,TGTGCCAGCAGTGATCAGGGGAGCAATCAGCCCCAGCATTTT
TRBV3-1,many,TRBJ2-7,14,.,CASVSGPEGYEQYF,TGTGCCAGCGTCTCCGGGCCAGAAGGCTACGAGCAGTACTTC
TRBV6-6,.,TRBJ2-7,16,TRBD2,CASSDGTSGKRYEQYF,TGTGCCAGCAGCGACGGTACTAGCGGGAAACGCTACGAGCAGTACTTC
TRBV20-1,many,TRBJ2-4,13,.,CSASSETKNIQYF,TGCAGTGCTAGTTCGGAAACCAAAAACATTCAGTACTTC
TRBV5-1,.,TRBJ2-5,15,TRBD2,CASNILAGFQETQYF,TGCGCCAGCAACATCTTAGCGGGGTTCCAAGAGACCCAGTACTTC
TRBV7-3,.,TRBJ2-1,16,TRBD2,CASSLKTGGPGNGQFF,TGTGCCAGCAGCTTAAAGACGGGGGGGCCTGGGAATGGGCAGTTCTTC
TRBV29-1,once,TRBJ2-1,15,.,CSVEDEGGQTNEQFF,TGCAGCGTTGAAGATGAGGGAGGACAGACTAATGAGCAGTTCTTC
TRBV5-1,.,TRBJ2-7,14,TRBD2,CTSSVPGLAAEQYF,TGCACCAGCAGCGTCCCGGGACTAGCGGCCGAGCAGTACTTC
TRBV21-1,.,TRBJ1-4,12,.,CASSKGGEKLFF,TGTGCCAGCAGCAAAGGTGGTGAAAAACTGTTTTTT
TRBV29-1,few,TRBJ2-3,13,.,CSAASPATDTQYF,TGCAGCGCCGCATCCCCGGCCACAGATACGCAGTATTTT
TRBV24-1,few,TRBJ2-1,15,TRBD2,CATSGGGIFYNEQFF,TGTGCCACCTCGGGCGGGGGAATTTTTTACAATGAGCAGTTCTTC
TRBV7-9,many,TRBJ2-5,15,.,CASSLRIGDQETQYF,TGTGCCAGCAGCTTAAGAATTGGAGACCAAGAGACCCAGTACTTC
TRBV2,.,TRBJ2-5,16,.,CASSETFWARGETQYF,TGTGCCAGCAGTGAAACTTTCTGGGCCCGGGGGGAGACCCAGTACTTC
TRBV12-3/TRBV12-4,.,TRBJ1-4,15,TRBD1,CASGDRRATNEKLFF,TGTGCCAGCGGGGACAGGCGGGCAACTAATGAAAAACTGTTTTTT
TRBV7-7,.,TRBJ2-2,15,.,CASSPQTENTGELFF,TGTGCTAGCAGCCCTCAGACGGAAAACACCGGGGAGCTGTTTTTT
TRBV27,.,TRBJ2-3,15,TRBD1,CASSFRGSSTDTQYF,TGTGCCAGCAGTTTCAGGGGGTCTAGCACAGATACGCAGTATTTT
TRBV4-2,.,TRBJ2-3,16,.,CASSPSTWGAADTQYF,TGTGCCAGCAGCCCGTCGACCTGGGGGGCCGCAGATACGCAGTATTTT
TRBV7-9,.,TRBJ1-1,15,TRBD1,CASSLEDRGHTEAFF,TGTGCCAGCAGCTTAGAAGACAGGGGTCACACTGAAGCTTTCTTT
TRBV7-3,.,TRBJ1-3,16,TRBD1,CASSSTGGPSGNTIYF,TGTGCCAGCAGCTCAACAGGGGGTCCTTCTGGAAACACCATATATTTT
TRBV5-1,.,TRBJ2-1,17,.,CASSPYLTGWRTNEQFF,TGCGCCAGCAGCCCCTACCTAACAGGGTGGCGAACCAATGAGCAGTTCTTC